This T cell receptor beta chain derives from a study of control samples from healthy donors and cancer patients. Using immunoSEQ multiplex PCR, the repertoire was profiled, and TCRdb retains in-frame clones only, with some absent. The sample has about 120,000 clones, 88% seen once; the top ten hold under 2.5%. This CDR3 contains 17 residues. Per the germline V gene, CDR1 is SGHKS and CDR2 is YYEKEE (reference sequence). The V gene lost 4 bases and the J gene lost 0 bases, with 19 bases spanning the gap. Specimen: blood. The chain recombines TRBV5-5 with TRBJ1-1; D is perhaps TRBD1 (6 bases). This clonotype was obtained from a woman in her sixties or seventies in good health. The CDR3, as DNA: TGTGCCAGCAGCCCAGACAGGACCTCTTTCATGAACACTGAAGCTTTCTTT. Amino acids: CASSPDRTSFMNTEAFF.